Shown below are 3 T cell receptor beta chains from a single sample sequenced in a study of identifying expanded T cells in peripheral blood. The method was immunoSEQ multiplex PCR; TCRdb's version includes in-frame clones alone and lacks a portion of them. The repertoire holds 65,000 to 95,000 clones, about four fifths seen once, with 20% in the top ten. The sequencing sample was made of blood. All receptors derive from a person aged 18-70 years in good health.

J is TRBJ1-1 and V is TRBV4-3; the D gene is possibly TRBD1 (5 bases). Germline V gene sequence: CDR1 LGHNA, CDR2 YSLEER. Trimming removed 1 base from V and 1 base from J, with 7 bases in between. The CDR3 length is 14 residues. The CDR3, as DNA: TGCGCCAGCAGCCAAGGCCAGGGGAACACTGAAGCTTTCTTT. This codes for CASSQGQGNTEAFF.

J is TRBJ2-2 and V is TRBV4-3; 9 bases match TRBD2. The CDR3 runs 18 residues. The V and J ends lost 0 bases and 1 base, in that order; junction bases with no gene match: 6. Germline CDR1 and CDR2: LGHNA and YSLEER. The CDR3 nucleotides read TGCGCCAGCAGCCAAGATCTTCTTAGCGGGAGGAACACCGGGGAGCTGTTTTTT. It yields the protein CASSQDLLSGRNTGELFF.

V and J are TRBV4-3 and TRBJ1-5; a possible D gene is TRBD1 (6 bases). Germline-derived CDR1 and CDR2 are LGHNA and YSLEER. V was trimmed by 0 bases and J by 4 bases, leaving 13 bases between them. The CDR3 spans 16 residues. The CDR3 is CASSQERGTKNQPQHF. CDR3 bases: TGCGCCAGCAGCCAAGAAAGGGGGACAAAGAATCAGCCCCAGCATTTT.